This T cell receptor (beta chain) came from a study of T cells expressing NK-cell markers. Germline assignment: CDR1 SGHRS and CDR2 YFSETQ. The CDR3 length is 16 residues. After re-calling the 5' RACE reads, TCRdb lists one entry per CDR3 protein, DNA absent. The sample holds 550,000 to 600,000 distinct CDR3 sequences. The clonotype comes from a man between 18 and 29 years old in good health. The sequenced sample was blood T cells: a sorted CD56 or NKG2C T cell subset, CD4+ or CD8+ T cells, or bulk PBMC T cells (not recorded which). The V gene is TRBV5-1, the J gene TRBJ2-3; TCRdb selects TRBD2, and the lack of DNA leaves this call unchecked. CDR3 sequence reads: CASSLGLAGEAEAQYF.